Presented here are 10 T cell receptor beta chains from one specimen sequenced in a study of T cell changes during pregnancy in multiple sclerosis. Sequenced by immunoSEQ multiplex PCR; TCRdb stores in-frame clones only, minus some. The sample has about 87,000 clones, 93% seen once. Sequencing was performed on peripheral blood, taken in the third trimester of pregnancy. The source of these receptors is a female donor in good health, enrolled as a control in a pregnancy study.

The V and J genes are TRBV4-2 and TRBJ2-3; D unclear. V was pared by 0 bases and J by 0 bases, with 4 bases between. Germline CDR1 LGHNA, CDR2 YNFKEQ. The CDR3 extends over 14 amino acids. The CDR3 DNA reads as TGTGCCAGCAGCCAAGAAACTAGCACAGATACGCAGTATTTT. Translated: CASSQETSTDTQYF.

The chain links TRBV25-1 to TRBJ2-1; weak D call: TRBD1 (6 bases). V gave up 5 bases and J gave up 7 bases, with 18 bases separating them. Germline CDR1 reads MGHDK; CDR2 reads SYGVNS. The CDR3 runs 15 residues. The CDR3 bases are TGTGCCAGCAGTCCCTCGAGGGGGTTGGATAATGAGCAGTTCTTC. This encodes CASSPSRGLDNEQFF.

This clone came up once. CDR3 sequence reads: CASSLSGTRNYEQYF. CDR3 nucleotides: TGTGCCAGCAGTTTATCAGGGACTAGGAACTACGAGCAGTACTTC. The chain joins TRBV28 to TRBJ2-7, with TRBD2 matching over 8 bases. The CDR3 contains 15 residues. Germline assignment: CDR1 MDHEN and CDR2 SYDVKM. Trimming took 1 base from V and 3 from J; bases not matched to a gene: 5.

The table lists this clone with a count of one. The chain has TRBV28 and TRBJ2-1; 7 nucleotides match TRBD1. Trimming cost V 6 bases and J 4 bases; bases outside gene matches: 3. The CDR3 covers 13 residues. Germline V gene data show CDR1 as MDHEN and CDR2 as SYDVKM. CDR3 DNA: TGTGCCAGCAGGGGACAGCGGTACAATGAGCAGTTCTTC. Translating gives CASRGQRYNEQFF.

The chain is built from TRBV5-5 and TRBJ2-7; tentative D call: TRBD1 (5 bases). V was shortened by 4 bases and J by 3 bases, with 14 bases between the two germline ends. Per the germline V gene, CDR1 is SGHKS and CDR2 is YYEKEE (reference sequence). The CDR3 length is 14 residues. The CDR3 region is CASSADSSGYEQYF. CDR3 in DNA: TGTGCCAGCAGCGCCGACAGTTCCGGCTACGAGCAGTACTTC. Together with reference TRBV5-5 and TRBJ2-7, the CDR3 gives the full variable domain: DAGVTQSPTHLIKTRGQQVTLRCSPISGHKSVSWYQQVLGQGPQFIFQYYEKEERGRGNFPDRFSARQFPNYSSELNVNALLLGDSALYLCASSADSSGYEQYFGPGTRLTVT.

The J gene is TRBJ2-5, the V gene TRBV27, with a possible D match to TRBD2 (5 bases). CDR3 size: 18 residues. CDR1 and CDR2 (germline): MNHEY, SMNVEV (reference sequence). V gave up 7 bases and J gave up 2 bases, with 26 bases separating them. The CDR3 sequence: CASTLGLLSPHFQETQYF. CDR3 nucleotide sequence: TGTGCCAGCACCTTAGGACTGCTTTCCCCGCATTTTCAAGAGACCCAGTACTTC.

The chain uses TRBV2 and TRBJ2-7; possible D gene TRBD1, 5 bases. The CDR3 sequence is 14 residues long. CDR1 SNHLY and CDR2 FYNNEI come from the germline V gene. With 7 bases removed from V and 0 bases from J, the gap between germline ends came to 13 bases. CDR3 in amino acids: CASNQGSSSYEQYF. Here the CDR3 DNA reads TGTGCCAGCAATCAGGGCTCGAGCTCCTACGAGCAGTACTTC.

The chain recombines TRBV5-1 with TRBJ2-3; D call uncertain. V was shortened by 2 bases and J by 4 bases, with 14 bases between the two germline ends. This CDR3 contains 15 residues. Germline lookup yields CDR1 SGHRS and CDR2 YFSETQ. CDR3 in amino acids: CASSLLAVSADTQYF. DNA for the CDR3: TGCGCCAGCAGCTTATTAGCCGTTTCGGCAGATACGCAGTATTTT.

The CDR3 DNA follows: TGTGCCAGCACTTCCCGGGACAGGGTTGATCAGCCCCAGCATTTT. It yields the protein CASTSRDRVDQPQHF. This chain links TRBV6-6 with TRBJ1-5, with 9 bases lining up with TRBD1. The V segment lost 7 bases and the J segment 5 bases; nucleotides outside the gene matches: 9. The CDR3 contains 15 residues. Germline V gene sequence: CDR1 MNHNY, CDR2 SVGAGI (reference sequence).

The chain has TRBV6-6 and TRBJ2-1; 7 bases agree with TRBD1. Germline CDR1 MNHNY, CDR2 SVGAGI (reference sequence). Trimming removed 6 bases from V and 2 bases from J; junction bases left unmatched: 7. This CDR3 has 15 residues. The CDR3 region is CASSPTGSTYNEQFF. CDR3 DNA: TGTGCCAGCAGCCCGACAGGGTCAACCTACAATGAGCAGTTCTTC.